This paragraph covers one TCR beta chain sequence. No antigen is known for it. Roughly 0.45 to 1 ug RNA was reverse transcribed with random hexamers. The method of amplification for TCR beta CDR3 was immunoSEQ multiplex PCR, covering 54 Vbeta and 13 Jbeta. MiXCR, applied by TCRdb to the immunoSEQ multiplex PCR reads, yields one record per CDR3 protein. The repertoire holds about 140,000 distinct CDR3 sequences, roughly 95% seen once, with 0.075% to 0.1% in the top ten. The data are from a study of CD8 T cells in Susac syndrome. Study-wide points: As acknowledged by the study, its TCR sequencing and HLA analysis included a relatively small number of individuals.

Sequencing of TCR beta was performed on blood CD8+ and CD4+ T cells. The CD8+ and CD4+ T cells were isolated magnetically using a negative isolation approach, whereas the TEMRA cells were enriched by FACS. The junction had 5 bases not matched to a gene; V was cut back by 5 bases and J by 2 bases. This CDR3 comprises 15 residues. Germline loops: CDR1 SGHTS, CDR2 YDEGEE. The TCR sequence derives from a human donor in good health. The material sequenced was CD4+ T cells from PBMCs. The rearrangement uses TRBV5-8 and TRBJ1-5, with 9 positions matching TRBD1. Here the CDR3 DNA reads TGTGCCAGCAGGGGGACAGGGCTAGGCAATCAGCCCCAGCATTTT. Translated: CASRGTGLGNQPQHF.